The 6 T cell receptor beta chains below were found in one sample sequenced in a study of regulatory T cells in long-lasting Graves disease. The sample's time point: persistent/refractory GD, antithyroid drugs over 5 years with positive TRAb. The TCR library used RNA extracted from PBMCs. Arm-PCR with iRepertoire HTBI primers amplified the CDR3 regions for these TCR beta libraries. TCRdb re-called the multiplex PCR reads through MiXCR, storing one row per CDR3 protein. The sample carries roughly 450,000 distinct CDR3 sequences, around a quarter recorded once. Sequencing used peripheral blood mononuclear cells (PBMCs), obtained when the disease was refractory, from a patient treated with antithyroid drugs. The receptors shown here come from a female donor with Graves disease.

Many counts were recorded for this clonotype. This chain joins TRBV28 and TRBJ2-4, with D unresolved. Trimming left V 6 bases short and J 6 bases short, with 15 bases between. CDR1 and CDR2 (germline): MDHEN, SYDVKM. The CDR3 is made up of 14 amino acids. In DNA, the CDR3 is TGTGCCAGCAGATCCCCTGGTGGCAGAAACATTCAGTACTTC. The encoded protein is CASRSPGGRNIQYF.

The CDR3 DNA is TGTGCCAGCAGCCAGCAGGACGGTTCCTACGAGCAGTACTTC. The encoded protein is CASSQQDGSYEQYF. The chain combines TRBV13 with TRBJ2-7; D not resolved. Germline CDR1 and CDR2: PRHDT and FYEKMQ (reference sequence). Trimming stripped 5 bases from V and 1 base from J, with 12 bases between. CDR3 length: 14 amino acids.

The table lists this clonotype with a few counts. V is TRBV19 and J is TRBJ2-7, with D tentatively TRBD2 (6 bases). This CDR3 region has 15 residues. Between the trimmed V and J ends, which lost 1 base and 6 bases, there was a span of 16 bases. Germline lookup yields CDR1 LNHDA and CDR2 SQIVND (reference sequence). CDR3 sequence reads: CASSIVFAEGVEQYF. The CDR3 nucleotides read TGTGCCAGTAGTATAGTATTCGCGGAGGGAGTCGAGCAGTACTTC.

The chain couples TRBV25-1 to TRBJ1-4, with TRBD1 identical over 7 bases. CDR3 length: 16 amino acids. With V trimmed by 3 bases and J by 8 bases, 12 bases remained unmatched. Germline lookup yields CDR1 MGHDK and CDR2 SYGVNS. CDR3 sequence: CASSDPRQGYMEKLFF. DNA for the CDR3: TGTGCCAGCAGTGACCCGCGACAGGGATATATGGAAAAACTGTTTTTT.

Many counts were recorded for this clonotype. This CDR3 is CASSYSKGGWYEQYF. The CDR3 nucleotides are TGTGCCAGCAGTTACTCGAAAGGGGGCTGGTACGAGCAGTACTTC. The genes are TRBV6-5 and TRBJ2-7; TRBD1 matches 7 bases. The CDR3 runs to 15 residues. V was pared by 0 bases and J by 4 bases, with 6 bases of the junction left unmatched. The germline V gene has CDR1 MNHEY and CDR2 SVGAGI.

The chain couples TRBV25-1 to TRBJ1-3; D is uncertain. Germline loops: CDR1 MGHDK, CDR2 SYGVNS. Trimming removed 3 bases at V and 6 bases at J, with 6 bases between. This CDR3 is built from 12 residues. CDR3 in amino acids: CASSEKVNTIYF. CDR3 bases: TGTGCCAGCAGTGAGAAAGTAAACACCATATATTTT.